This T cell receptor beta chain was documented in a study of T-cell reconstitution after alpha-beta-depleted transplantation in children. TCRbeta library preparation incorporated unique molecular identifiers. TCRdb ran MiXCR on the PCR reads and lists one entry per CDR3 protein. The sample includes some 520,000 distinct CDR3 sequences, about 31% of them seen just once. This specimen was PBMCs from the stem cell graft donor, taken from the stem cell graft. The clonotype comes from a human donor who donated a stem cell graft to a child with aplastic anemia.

The CDR3 is CSARGTGAAGGYTF. The CDR3 nucleotides read TGCAGTGCTAGGGGGACAGGGGCTGCTGGCGGCTACACCTTC. V gene TRBV20-1 combines with J gene TRBJ1-2; 10 bases line up with TRBD1. With V trimmed by 3 bases and J by 8 bases, 9 bases remained unmatched. The CDR3 contains 14 residues. Looked up from germline, CDR1 is DFQATT and CDR2 is SNEGSKA (reference sequence).